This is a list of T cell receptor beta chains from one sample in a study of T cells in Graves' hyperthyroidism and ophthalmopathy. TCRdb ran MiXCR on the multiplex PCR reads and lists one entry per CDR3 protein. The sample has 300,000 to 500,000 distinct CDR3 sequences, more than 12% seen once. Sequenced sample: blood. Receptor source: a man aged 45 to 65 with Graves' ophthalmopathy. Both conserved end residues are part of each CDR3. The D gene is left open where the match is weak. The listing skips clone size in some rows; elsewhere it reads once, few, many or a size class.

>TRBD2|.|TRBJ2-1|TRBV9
TGTGCCAGCAGCGTCGGGACTAGCGGGAATGAGCAGTTCTTC
CASSVGTSGNEQFF
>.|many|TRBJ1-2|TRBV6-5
TGTGCCAGCAGTTACTCCCCGGGGATAGGCTATGGCTACACCTTC
CASSYSPGIGYGYTF
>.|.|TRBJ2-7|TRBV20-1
TGCAGTGCTAGGATCCCCCAGGGGTTCCACGAGCAGTACTTC
CSARIPQGFHEQYF
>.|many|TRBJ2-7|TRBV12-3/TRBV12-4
TGTGCCAGCAGCTTAGTACAGGGCTACGAGCAGTACTTC
CASSLVQGYEQYF
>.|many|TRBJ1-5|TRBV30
TGTGCCTGTCTGGCCACAGATACGAATCAGCCCCAGCATTTT
CACLATDTNQPQHF
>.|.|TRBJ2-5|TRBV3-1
TGTGCCAGCAGCCAAGATGTGGGATCGGAGACCCAGTACTTC
CASSQDVGSETQYF
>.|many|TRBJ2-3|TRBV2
TGTGCCAGCGGCGGCAGCACAGATACGCAGTATTTT
CASGGSTDTQYF
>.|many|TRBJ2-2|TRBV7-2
TGTGCCAGCAGCATTGAATTTCCCGGGGAGCTGTTTTTT
CASSIEFPGELFF
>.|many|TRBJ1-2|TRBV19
TGTGCCAGTAGTATACGCCCGGGACACTTTAACTATGGCTACACCTTC
CASSIRPGHFNYGYTF
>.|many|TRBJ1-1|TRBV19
TGTGCCAGTAGTACGGACAGATTCACTGAAGCTTTCTTT
CASSTDRFTEAFF
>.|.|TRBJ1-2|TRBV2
TGTGCCAGCACTAAGGACAGAACCTATGGCTACACCTTC
CASTKDRTYGYTF
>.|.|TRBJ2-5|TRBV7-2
TGTGCCAGCAGCTTAAGGCCAGCGGCCTTAAGAGAGACCCAGTACTTC
CASSLRPAALRETQYF
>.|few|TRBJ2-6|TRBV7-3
TGTGCCAGCAGGGGCAGTTCTGGGGCCAACGTCCTGACTTTC
CASRGSSGANVLTF
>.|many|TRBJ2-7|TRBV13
TGTGCCAGCAGCTCCCTCTACGAGCAGTACTTC
CASSSLYEQYF
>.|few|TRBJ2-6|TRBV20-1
TGCAGTGCTAGAGCCCAGTATACTGGGGCCAACGTCCTGACTTTC
CSARAQYTGANVLTF
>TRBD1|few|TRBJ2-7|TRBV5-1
TGCGCCAGCAGCTTGGCCAACAGGGGGTCCTACGAGCAGTACTTC
CASSLANRGSYEQYF
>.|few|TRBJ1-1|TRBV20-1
TGCAGTGCTAGTATGGGTCTGACTGAAGCTTTCTTT
CSASMGLTEAFF
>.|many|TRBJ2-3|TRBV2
TGTGCCAGCCTCAGAAGCACAGATACGCAGTATTTT
CASLRSTDTQYF
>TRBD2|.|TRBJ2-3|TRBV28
TGTGCCAGCAAGCTGAGACTAGCGGTAGATACGCAGTATTTT
CASKLRLAVDTQYF
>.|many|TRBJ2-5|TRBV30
TGTGCCTGGAGTGCAGGGGGGAGAGAGACCCAGTACTTC
CAWSAGGRETQYF
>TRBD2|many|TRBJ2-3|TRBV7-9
TGTGCCAGCAGCTTAGCGCGTTTGGGACTAGCGGCGAAGGGAGATACGCAGTATTTT
CASSLARLGLAAKGDTQYF
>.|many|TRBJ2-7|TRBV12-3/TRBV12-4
TGTGCCAGCAGCACTTCCAGAAACTCCGAGCAGTACTTC
CASSTSRNSEQYF
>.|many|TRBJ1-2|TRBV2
TGTGCCAGCCATACTTACGGGGCTGCTGGCTACACCTTC
CASHTYGAAGYTF
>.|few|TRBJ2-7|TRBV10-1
TGCGCCAGCAGAGTAGCGAGGGTCGTCTCCTACGAGCAGTACTTC
CASRVARVVSYEQYF
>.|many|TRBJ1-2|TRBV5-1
TGCGCCAGCAGCCCCCTCCCCGGGGTTACGGGCTACACCTTC
CASSPLPGVTGYTF
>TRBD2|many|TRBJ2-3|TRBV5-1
TGCGCCAGCAAAGCGGGAGTTTCCACAGATACGCAGTATTTT
CASKAGVSTDTQYF
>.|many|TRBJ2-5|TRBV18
TGTGCCAGCTCACCAAGGGAGACCCAGTACTTC
CASSPRETQYF
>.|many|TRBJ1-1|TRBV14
TGTGCCAGCAGCGCAGGGGTTCGGACTGAAGCTTTCTTT
CASSAGVRTEAFF
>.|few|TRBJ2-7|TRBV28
TGTGCCAGCAGAATAGGGGCTCCCTACGAGCAGTACTTC
CASRIGAPYEQYF
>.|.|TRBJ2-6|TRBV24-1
TGTGCCTCCGGGACTGCTGGGGCCAACGTCCTGACTTTC
CASGTAGANVLTF
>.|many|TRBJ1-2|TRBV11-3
TGTGCCAGCAGCGCCCTGACGGGACAAACTACCTATGGCTACACCTTC
CASSALTGQTTYGYTF
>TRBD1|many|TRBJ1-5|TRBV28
TGTGCCAGCAGGGGGACAGGGGTGGGCAATCAGCCCCAGCATTTT
CASRGTGVGNQPQHF
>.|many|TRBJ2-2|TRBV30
TGTGCCCACACCTTCAAGGCCACCGGGGAGCTGTTTTTT
CAHTFKATGELFF
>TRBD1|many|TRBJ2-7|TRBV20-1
TGCAGTGCTAGCCCATCGGACAGGTACGAGCAGTACTTC
CSASPSDRYEQYF
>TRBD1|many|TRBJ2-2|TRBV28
TGTGCATCGTCTTCACCGGGACAGTTCACCGGGGAGCTGTTTTTT
CASSSPGQFTGELFF
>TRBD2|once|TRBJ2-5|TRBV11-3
TGTGCCAGCAGCTTCCGTCGGTCGGCGGGAGTAGAACAAGAGACCCAGTACTTC
CASSFRRSAGVEQETQYF
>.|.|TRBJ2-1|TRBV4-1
TGCGCCAGCAGCCAACCTGGGGGAGGTTTCAATGAGCAGTTCTTC
CASSQPGGGFNEQFF
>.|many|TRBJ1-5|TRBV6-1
TGTGCCAGCAGTGGAGACAGCGGCAATCAGCCCCAGCATTTT
CASSGDSGNQPQHF
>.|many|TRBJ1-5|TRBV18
TGTGCCAGCTCACCACCCGGTGATCAGCCCCAGCATTTT
CASSPPGDQPQHF
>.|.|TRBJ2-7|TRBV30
TGTGCCGGAAACAGGGTTAGCTCCTACGAGCAGTACTTC
CAGNRVSSYEQYF
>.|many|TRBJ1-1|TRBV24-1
TGTGCCACCAGTGATCCCCCGGGCTCCGTGGGAGCTTTCTTT
CATSDPPGSVGAFF
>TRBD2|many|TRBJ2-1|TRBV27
TGTGCCAGCATTGCCCTAGCGGGAACGGACAATGAGCAGTTCTTC
CASIALAGTDNEQFF
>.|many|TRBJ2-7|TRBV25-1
TGTGCCAGCAGTGAATCTGGAGGCTACGAGCAGTACTTC
CASSESGGYEQYF
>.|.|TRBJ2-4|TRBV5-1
TGCGCCAGCAGCTTGGTCGGGGGTCTACTAGCCAAAAACATTCAGTACTTC
CASSLVGGLLAKNIQYF
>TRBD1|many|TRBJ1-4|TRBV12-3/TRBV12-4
TGTGCCAGCAGTTTAGGACAGGGGATTGAAAAACTGTTTTTT
CASSLGQGIEKLFF
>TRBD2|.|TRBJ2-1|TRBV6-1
TGTGCCAGCAGTTTAGCGGGAGGGTTTCTAAATGAGCAGTTCTTC
CASSLAGGFLNEQFF
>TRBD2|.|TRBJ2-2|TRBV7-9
TGTGCCAGCAGCTTAGAAGATGGTGCCAGCGGGGCGAACACCGGGGAGCTGTTTTTT
CASSLEDGASGANTGELFF
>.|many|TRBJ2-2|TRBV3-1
TGTGCCAGCAGCCCCGACTGGAGTTCCGGGGAGCTGTTTTTT
CASSPDWSSGELFF
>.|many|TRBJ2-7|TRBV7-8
TGTGCCAGCAGAGGAGGGGTTGGGGACGGTTACGAGCAGTACTTC
CASRGGVGDGYEQYF
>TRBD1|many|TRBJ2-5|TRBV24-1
TGTGCCACCAGTGATTGGGGGACAGCTGAGACCCAGTACTTC
CATSDWGTAETQYF
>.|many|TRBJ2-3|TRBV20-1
TGCAGTGCTAGAGGCAGGCCCGACACAGATACGCAGTATTTT
CSARGRPDTDTQYF
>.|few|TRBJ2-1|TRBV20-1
TGCAGTGCTCAACCCTACAATGAGCAGTTCTTC
CSAQPYNEQFF
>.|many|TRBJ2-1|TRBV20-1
TGCAGTGCTGGGCGGGGCTACAATGAGCAGTTCTTC
CSAGRGYNEQFF
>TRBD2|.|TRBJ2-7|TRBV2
TGTGCCATCACCGGGACTAGCGTCTACGAGCAGTACTTC
CAITGTSVYEQYF